Listed below are T cell receptor beta chains from one sample, sequenced in a study of blood T cell repertoires in COVID-19. TCRdb's copy holds only in-frame clones and misses some; the assay was immunoSEQ multiplex PCR. The sample yields about 190,000 clones, about 83% seen once. Material: peripheral blood. These receptors came from a woman in her 70s with active or convalescent COVID-19. CDR3s include the opening cysteine and the closing phenylalanine or tryptophan. Each record gives: J gene, clone size, V gene, D gene, CDR3 DNA, CDR3 protein. A D gene is named only where the DNA matches it firmly. Not all rows give a size; the values are once, few, many and, for expanded clones, a class.

J: TRBJ2-2; size: once; V: TRBV5-1; D: .; DNA: TGCGCCAGCAGCCCGAAGCCGATTTCCCACGGGGAGCTGTTTTTT; CDR3: CASSPKPISHGELFF
J: TRBJ1-3; size: .; V: TRBV15; D: .; DNA: TGTGCCACCAGCAGAGGACAGGCGTCTGGAAACACCATATATTTT; CDR3: CATSRGQASGNTIYF
J: TRBJ2-2; size: .; V: TRBV24-1; D: .; DNA: TGTGCCACCAGTGATCAGGGGGGAAGGACCGGGGAGCTGTTTTTT; CDR3: CATSDQGGRTGELFF
J: TRBJ2-7; size: many; V: TRBV5-1; D: TRBD1; DNA: TGCGCCAGCAGACCCGTACAGGGGTACGAGCAGTACTTC; CDR3: CASRPVQGYEQYF
J: TRBJ2-2; size: .; V: TRBV11-3; D: TRBD2; DNA: TGTGCCAGCAGCTTAGGAGGGAGGGACACCGGGGAGCTGTTTTTT; CDR3: CASSLGGRDTGELFF
J: TRBJ2-2; size: .; V: TRBV6-1; D: .; DNA: TGTGCCAGCAGTGAAGCGGTGCCGGGACTGATGACCGGGGAGCTGTTTTTT; CDR3: CASSEAVPGLMTGELFF
J: TRBJ2-1; size: .; V: TRBV4-1; D: .; DNA: TGCGCCAGCAGCCCGCTCCTTCGACTAGTTGGGGAGCAGTTCTTC; CDR3: CASSPLLRLVGEQFF
J: TRBJ2-3; size: .; V: TRBV7-9; D: TRBD2; DNA: TGTGCCAGCAGCTTACCAGGGACTAGCGGGCTTCAATTCACAGATACGCAGTATTTT; CDR3: CASSLPGTSGLQFTDTQYF
J: TRBJ2-7; size: .; V: TRBV14; D: TRBD2; DNA: TGTGCCAGCAGCCAAACCCTCAGACAGGGGAAGGTACTAGCGGGAGGTGTCGAGCAGTACTTC; CDR3: CASSQTLRQGKVLAGGVEQYF
J: TRBJ2-3; size: .; V: TRBV11-2; D: TRBD2; DNA: TGTGCCAGCTCGGGGGGAGCGGGAGTTAGAGATACGCAGTATTTT; CDR3: CASSGGAGVRDTQYF
J: TRBJ2-3; size: .; V: TRBV11-3; D: .; DNA: TGTGCCAGCAGCGTTCGAAGCGGGACAGATACGCAGTATTTT; CDR3: CASSVRSGTDTQYF
J: TRBJ1-2; size: .; V: TRBV4-2; D: .; DNA: TGTGCCAGCAGCCATGTTAGGGAGGGGCCCGATCGTGACTACACCTTC; CDR3: CASSHVREGPDRDYTF
J: TRBJ2-6; size: .; V: TRBV9; D: .; DNA: TGTGCCAGCAGCGTAGCAGGAACTGGGGCCAACGTCCTGACTTTC; CDR3: CASSVAGTGANVLTF
J: TRBJ2-1; size: .; V: TRBV28; D: .; DNA: TGTGCCAGCAGCCAAGGACTTGGATACAATGAGCAGTTCTTC; CDR3: CASSQGLGYNEQFF
J: TRBJ2-2; size: few; V: TRBV11-2; D: TRBD2; DNA: TGTGCCAGCAGCTGGGGGACTAGATACGCCGGGGAGCTGTTTTTT; CDR3: CASSWGTRYAGELFF
J: TRBJ1-6; size: .; V: TRBV5-1; D: .; DNA: TGCGCCAGCAGCTTGGCCGGTGAGAGGGAAGTCTCACCCCTCCACTTT; CDR3: CASSLAGEREVSPLHF
J: TRBJ2-2; size: many; V: TRBV24-1; D: TRBD2; DNA: TGTGCCACCAGCGACCCTACCGGGACTAGCGGGAACACCGGGGAGCTGTTTTTT; CDR3: CATSDPTGTSGNTGELFF
J: TRBJ1-5; size: .; V: TRBV19; D: TRBD1; DNA: TGTGCCAGTAGTATGAAAAGAATGACAGGGGGCAACAATCAGCCCCAGCATTTT; CDR3: CASSMKRMTGGNNQPQHF
J: TRBJ1-1; size: .; V: TRBV7-3; D: .; DNA: TGTGCCAGCAGCTCCCAGGAGAACACTGAAGCTTTCTTT; CDR3: CASSSQENTEAFF
J: TRBJ2-1; size: .; V: TRBV7-3; D: .; DNA: TGTGCCAGCAGCATCGGAGGGAGAATGAATAATGAGCAGTTCTTC; CDR3: CASSIGGRMNNEQFF
J: TRBJ1-1; size: .; V: TRBV12-5; D: .; DNA: TGTGCTAGTACCATTACGGGGAACACTGAAGCTTTCTTT; CDR3: CASTITGNTEAFF
J: TRBJ2-1; size: .; V: TRBV12-3/TRBV12-4; D: TRBD2; DNA: TGTGCCAGCCGTAGCGGGGGCCCCGATGAGCAGTTCTTC; CDR3: CASRSGGPDEQFF
J: TRBJ1-1; size: .; V: TRBV7-9; D: TRBD1; DNA: TGTGCCAGCAGAACGGGACAGCTGAACACTGAAGCTTTCTTT; CDR3: CASRTGQLNTEAFF
J: TRBJ1-2; size: once; V: TRBV29-1; D: .; DNA: TGCAGCGCCCAACCAGGGACTGGGGACTATGGCTACACCTTC; CDR3: CSAQPGTGDYGYTF
J: TRBJ2-2; size: .; V: TRBV9; D: .; DNA: TGTGCCAGCAGCGTAAGTGCGCGAGGTGACACCGGGGAGCTGTTTTTT; CDR3: CASSVSARGDTGELFF
J: TRBJ1-2; size: .; V: TRBV2; D: .; DNA: TGTGCCAGCAGTGAAGTTAGGGGTATAGGAGGCTACACCTTC; CDR3: CASSEVRGIGGYTF
J: TRBJ2-5; size: .; V: TRBV24-1; D: TRBD1; DNA: TGTGCCACCAGTGACCCTCGGACAGGGTGGACCCAGTACTTC; CDR3: CATSDPRTGWTQYF
J: TRBJ2-1; size: .; V: TRBV5-1; D: TRBD2; DNA: TGCGCCAGCAGCTTCCGACCACTAGCGGGGAGCTCCTACAATGAGCAGTTCTTC; CDR3: CASSFRPLAGSSYNEQFF
J: TRBJ1-5; size: once; V: TRBV19; D: TRBD1; DNA: TGTGCCAGTAGTGTCCAGGGGGCGGGTCAGCCCCAGCATTTT; CDR3: CASSVQGAGQPQHF
J: TRBJ2-6; size: few; V: TRBV19; D: .; DNA: TGTGCCAGTAGTATTGGGACAACCCGTATCTCTGGGGCCAACGTCCTGACTTTC; CDR3: CASSIGTTRISGANVLTF
J: TRBJ2-7; size: .; V: TRBV12-3/TRBV12-4; D: TRBD2; DNA: TGTGCCAGTAGCGGGAGAGGGTACGAGCAGTACTTC; CDR3: CASSGRGYEQYF
J: TRBJ1-6; size: .; V: TRBV7-3; D: TRBD1; DNA: TGTGCCAGCAGCTTACAGGGGGCCTATAATTCACCCCTCCACTTT; CDR3: CASSLQGAYNSPLHF
J: TRBJ2-2; size: .; V: TRBV27; D: TRBD1; DNA: TGTGCCAGCAGACCAACAGGGGGCAGTGGCGGGGAGCTGTTTTTT; CDR3: CASRPTGGSGGELFF
J: TRBJ2-7; size: .; V: TRBV20-1; D: .; DNA: TGCAGTGCCAAGGACAGCTACGAGCAGTACTTC; CDR3: CSAKDSYEQYF
J: TRBJ2-1; size: .; V: TRBV7-3; D: .; DNA: TGTGCCAGCAGCTCCACTAGCAGCGGAGAGCAGTTCTTC; CDR3: CASSSTSSGEQFF
J: TRBJ2-3; size: .; V: TRBV5-8; D: .; DNA: TGTGCCAGCAGGTGGAGCGGAACAGATACGCAGTATTTT; CDR3: CASRWSGTDTQYF
J: TRBJ1-1; size: .; V: TRBV27; D: TRBD1; DNA: TGTGCCAGCAGTTTTTTTTCGACAGGGGATCGTAAAGCTTTCTTT; CDR3: CASSFFSTGDRKAFF
J: TRBJ2-2; size: .; V: TRBV2; D: TRBD2; DNA: TGTGCCAGTAGCGGGAGTTTTGCGAACACCGGGGAGCTGTTTTTT; CDR3: CASSGSFANTGELFF
J: TRBJ2-2; size: .; V: TRBV19; D: TRBD2; DNA: TGTGCCAGTAGTATCAGGAAGAACGGGAGGACCGGGGAGCTGTTTTTT; CDR3: CASSIRKNGRTGELFF
J: TRBJ1-4; size: .; V: TRBV29-1; D: TRBD1; DNA: TGCAGCGTTCCCGGGACAGGGTCTGAAAAACTGTTTTTT; CDR3: CSVPGTGSEKLFF
J: TRBJ2-2; size: .; V: TRBV2; D: TRBD1; DNA: TGTGCCAGCAGGACAGGGAGCGCGAACACCGGGGAGCTGTTTTTT; CDR3: CASRTGSANTGELFF
J: TRBJ2-1; size: .; V: TRBV24-1; D: TRBD2; DNA: TGTGCCACCAGTGTCCCTAGCGGGAGGGCCAGTGAGCAGTTCTTC; CDR3: CATSVPSGRASEQFF
J: TRBJ2-2; size: .; V: TRBV6-5; D: TRBD1; DNA: TGTGCCAGCAGAAGGACAGGGGGCACCGGGGAGCTGTTTTTT; CDR3: CASRRTGGTGELFF
J: TRBJ1-4; size: .; V: TRBV5-1; D: .; DNA: TGCGCCAGCAGCTTGGGGAGGGGTGCTAATGAAAAACTGTTTTTT; CDR3: CASSLGRGANEKLFF
J: TRBJ2-3; size: .; V: TRBV2; D: .; DNA: TGTGCCAGCAGTGATCCCGCCGGGACAACTCCCCGGGGCACAGATACGCAGTATTTT; CDR3: CASSDPAGTTPRGTDTQYF
J: TRBJ2-2; size: .; V: TRBV9; D: TRBD2; DNA: TGTGCCAGCAGACAGAGCGGGGCGAACACCGGGGAGCTGTTTTTT; CDR3: CASRQSGANTGELFF
J: TRBJ2-1; size: few; V: TRBV28; D: TRBD1; DNA: TGTGCCAGCATTCTCTCCCGGGGACAGGGGAACAATGAGCAGTTCTTC; CDR3: CASILSRGQGNNEQFF
J: TRBJ2-7; size: once; V: TRBV2; D: .; DNA: TGTGCCAGCAGTAAAAGGGGGGGTGAGCAGTACTTC; CDR3: CASSKRGGEQYF
J: TRBJ2-7; size: .; V: TRBV15; D: .; DNA: TGTGCCACCAGCAGACAAAGCGGGCGCTCCTACGAGCAGTACTTC; CDR3: CATSRQSGRSYEQYF
J: TRBJ2-7; size: .; V: TRBV20-1; D: .; DNA: TGCAGTGCTAGTGCAGAGGGACTGCCGGAGCTGGGTTACGAGCAGTACTTC; CDR3: CSASAEGLPELGYEQYF